The 19 T cell receptor beta chains in this list originate from one sample, sequenced in a study of blood T cell repertoires in COVID-19. Sequencing used immunoSEQ multiplex PCR; TCRdb keeps in-frame clones, though not all of them. The table records roughly 80,000 clones, 91% of them present only once. Sequencing input: peripheral blood. The receptor set was obtained from a woman aged 50 to 65 in a cohort sampled during active COVID-19.

Only one count was recorded for this clone. This chain links TRBV6-5 with TRBJ1-1; perhaps TRBD1 as D (6 bases). The ends were cut back, 5 bases at V and 6 bases at J, with 13 bases in the middle. Germline V lookup: CDR1 MNHEY, CDR2 SVGAGI. The CDR3 totals 13 residues. CDR3 sequence: CASSTGSRAEAFF. In nucleotides, the CDR3 is TGTGCCAGCAGTACAGGGTCGCGCGCTGAAGCTTTCTTT.

This chain uses TRBV5-5 with TRBJ2-3; weak D call: TRBD2 (5 bases). CDR1 and CDR2 (germline): SGHKS, YYEKEE (reference sequence). Deletions cut 2 bases from V and 0 bases from J, with 13 bases between. CDR3 length: 16 amino acids. The CDR3 region has the DNA TGTGCCAGCAGCTTCCGGACGGGAACTAGCACAGATACGCAGTATTTT. Translated: CASSFRTGTSTDTQYF.

This chain uses TRBV6-5 with TRBJ1-2, with D perhaps TRBD1 (6 bases). V was pared by 7 bases and J by 7 bases, with 19 bases between. CDR3 size: 14 residues. CDR1 and CDR2 (germline): MNHEY, SVGAGI. CDR3 nucleotide sequence: TGTGCCAGCAAGGAGTCGGGGACATCTATTGGCTACACCTTC. Translated, it gives CASKESGTSIGYTF.

The V and J genes are TRBV13 and TRBJ1-3; D unresolved. The germline V gene has CDR1 PRHDT and CDR2 FYEKMQ (reference sequence). This CDR3 spans 15 amino acids. V lost 3 bases and J lost 4, with 13 bases in between. The CDR3 loop reads CASSFLDIGGNTIYF. For the CDR3, the DNA is TGTGCCAGCAGCTTTTTAGATATCGGGGGAAACACCATATATTTT.

The chain is built from TRBV27 and TRBJ1-2; D is unclear. Germline V gene sequence: CDR1 MNHEY, CDR2 SMNVEV (reference sequence). The length of the CDR3 is 16 residues. Trimming took 5 bases from V and 3 from J, leaving 19 bases between them. CDR3 sequence (DNA): TGTGCCAGCAGTCCGCGAAGCGCCGAGGGAGACTATGGCTACACCTTC. Amino acids: CASSPRSAEGDYGYTF.

The chain joins TRBV5-6 to TRBJ2-1; D is perhaps TRBD1 (5 bases). Per germline, CDR1 SGHDT and CDR2 YYEEEE. The CDR3 totals 16 residues. V dropped 2 bases and J dropped 8 bases, with 20 bases sitting between them. CDR3 loop: CASSLPQLGVIDEQFF. CDR3 in DNA: TGTGCCAGCAGCTTACCTCAGCTAGGGGTGATCGATGAGCAGTTCTTC.

The V and J genes are TRBV29-1 and TRBJ2-5, with D perhaps TRBD2 (5 bases). In germline, CDR1 is SQVTM, CDR2 ANQGSEA. The CDR3 sequence is 12 residues long. Trimming left V 6 bases short and J 5 bases short, with 13 bases between. The CDR3 DNA is TGCAGCGTCGTGAAATCGGGGGAGACCCAGTACTTC. Amino acids: CSVVKSGETQYF.

The CDR3 protein is CASSDLSGATDTQYF. In DNA form, the CDR3 reads TGTGCCAGCAGCGACCTTAGCGGGGCCACAGATACGCAGTATTTT. The V and J genes are TRBV5-8 and TRBJ2-3; 8 positions agree with TRBD2. The V gene end was trimmed by 4 bases and the J gene end by 2 bases; junction bases not matched to a gene: 6. Germline values: CDR1 SGHTS, CDR2 YDEGEE. The CDR3 sequence is 15 residues long.

The chain is built from TRBV3-1 (or the pseudogene TRBV3-2) and TRBJ1-1; D may be TRBD1 (5 bases). The CDR3 has 14 residues. Germline V gives CDR1 LGHDT, CDR2 YNNKEL (reference sequence). The V and J ends lost 3 bases and 5 bases respectively, with 13 bases between them. CDR3 sequence (DNA): TGTGCCAGCAGCCACCATACCGGGGGGACTGAAGCTTTCTTT. This codes for CASSHHTGGTEAFF.

In this sample, this clone turned up a few times. The CDR3 region has the DNA TGTGCCAGCAGTTACAGGCTAGCGGGAGGGCCCAATGAGCAGTTCTTC. Protein sequence: CASSYRLAGGPNEQFF. The V and J genes are TRBV6-2 or TRBV6-3 and TRBJ2-1; TRBD2 agrees at 12 bases. Germline V gene data show CDR1 as MNHEY and CDR2 as SVGEGT. V shed 2 bases and J 6 bases; nucleotides not matched to a gene: 5. The CDR3 length is 16 residues.

A single count supports this clone. CDR3 nucleotide sequence: TGTGCCAGCAGCCAAAAGGTCAGCGGTTCAACCTACGAGCAGTACTTC. It specifies CASSQKVSGSTYEQYF. The chain joins TRBV4-2 to TRBJ2-7; the D gene is possibly TRBD2 (5 bases). Trimming shortened V by 2 bases and J by 2 bases, and 16 bases separated the two germline ends. Per the germline V gene, CDR1 is LGHNA and CDR2 is YNFKEQ. The CDR3 extends over 16 amino acids.

The chain has TRBV28 and TRBJ1-2, with D possibly TRBD1 on 6 matching bases. Between the trimmed V and J ends, which lost 6 bases and 4 bases, there was a span of 21 bases. The CDR3 extends over 16 amino acids. The germline V gene has CDR1 MDHEN and CDR2 SYDVKM. CDR3 nucleotides: TGTGCCAGCAGACTAACGCCAGGGGCTGGGGCCTATGGCTACACCTTC. This codes for CASRLTPGAGAYGYTF.

The V call is TRBV3-1 (or the pseudogene TRBV3-2), the J call TRBJ2-3; TRBD2 aligns across 9 bases. Germline trimming cut 3 bases from V and 6 bases from J; bases unmatched to any gene: 4. Germline-derived CDR1 and CDR2 are LGHDT and YNNKEL (reference sequence). The CDR3 runs to 14 residues. CDR3 sequence (DNA): TGTGCCAGCAGCCAGCGGGGGGGCCGGGATACGCAGTATTTT. Translation gives CASSQRGGRDTQYF.

The chain carries TRBV9 and TRBJ1-4, with 7 bases that match TRBD1. Germline V gives CDR1 SGDLS, CDR2 YYNGEE. Trimming removed 4 bases from V and 3 bases from J; junction bases left unmatched: 12. This CDR3 contains 17 residues. For the CDR3, the DNA is TGTGCCAGCAGCAAACACCGGGGGGGACAGTCTAATGAAAAACTGTTTTTT. Amino acids: CASSKHRGGQSNEKLFF.

The V gene is TRBV5-4, the J gene TRBJ2-7; 8 bases align to TRBD1. The germline V gene encodes CDR1 SGHNT and CDR2 YYREEE (reference sequence). The CDR3 totals 14 residues. J lost 2 bases, V lost 1 base, and 2 bases had no gene match. CDR3 protein: CASSLRDRPYEQYF. The CDR3 nucleotides are TGTGCCAGCAGCTTGAGGGACAGGCCCTACGAGCAGTACTTC.

The chain carries TRBV5-1 and TRBJ2-4, with a tentative D call TRBD2 (6 bases). The CDR3 runs 13 residues. Germline-derived CDR1 and CDR2 are SGHRS and YFSETQ. V lost 1 base and J lost 6, with 8 bases in between. This CDR3 is CASSLLTRNIQYF. The CDR3 region has the DNA TGCGCCAGCAGCTTGTTGACTAGAAACATTCAGTACTTC.

The chain links TRBV7-2 to TRBJ1-5; TRBD1 is a possible D gene (5 bases). The CDR3 is made up of 15 amino acids. The V end was cut by 0 bases, the J end by 7 bases, with 13 bases between. CDR1 SGHTA and CDR2 FQGNSA come from the germline V gene. The CDR3 loop is CASSLARERGQPQHF. CDR3 in DNA: TGTGCCAGCAGCTTAGCCAGGGAGCGGGGACAGCCCCAGCATTTT.

The V call is TRBV7-8, the J call TRBJ1-3; unclear D gene. Between the trimmed V and J ends, which lost 5 bases and 4 bases, there was a span of 12 bases. CDR3 size: 14 residues. Germline V gene sequence: CDR1 SGHVS, CDR2 FQNEAQ. The CDR3 coding sequence is TGTGCCAGCAGCCGCCTTCCCGGGGGAAACACCATATATTTT. Translated, it gives CASSRLPGGNTIYF.

This clone showed up just once. This rearrangement joins TRBV19 to TRBJ2-1; TRBD2 agrees at 8 bases. Germline CDR1 reads LNHDA; CDR2 reads SQIVND (reference sequence). The CDR3 runs to 15 residues. V lost 2 bases and J lost 12; bases outside the gene matches: 12. CDR3 loop: CASSINGVAGNGQFF. The CDR3 DNA sequence: TGTGCCAGTAGTATAAACGGGGTAGCGGGAAACGGGCAGTTCTTC. The full variable domain, in which reference TRBV19 and TRBJ2-1 provide the parts outside the CDR3, is DGGITQSPKYLFRKEGQNVTLSCEQNLNHDAMYWYRQDPGQGLRLIYYSQIVNDFQKGDIAEGYSVSREKKESFPLTVTSAQKNPTAFYLCASSINGVAGNGQFFGPGTRLTVL.